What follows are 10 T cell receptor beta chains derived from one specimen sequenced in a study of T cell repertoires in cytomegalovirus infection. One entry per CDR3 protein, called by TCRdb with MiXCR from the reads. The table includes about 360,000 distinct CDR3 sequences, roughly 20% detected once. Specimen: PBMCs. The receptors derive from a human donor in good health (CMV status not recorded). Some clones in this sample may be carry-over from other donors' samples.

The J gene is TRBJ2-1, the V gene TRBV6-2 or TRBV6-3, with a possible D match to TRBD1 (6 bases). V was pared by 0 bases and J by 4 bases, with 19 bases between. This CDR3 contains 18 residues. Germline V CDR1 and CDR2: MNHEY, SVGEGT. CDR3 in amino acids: CASSYSVDSVTPYNEQFF. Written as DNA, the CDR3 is TGTGCCAGCAGTTACTCGGTGGACAGTGTTACCCCTTACAATGAGCAGTTCTTC.

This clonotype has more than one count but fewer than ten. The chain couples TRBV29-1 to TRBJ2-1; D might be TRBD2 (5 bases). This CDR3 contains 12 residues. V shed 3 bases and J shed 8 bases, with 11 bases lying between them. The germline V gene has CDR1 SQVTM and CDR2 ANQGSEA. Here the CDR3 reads CSVDAGEHEQFF. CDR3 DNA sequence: TGCAGCGTTGACGCCGGGGAGCATGAGCAGTTCTTC.

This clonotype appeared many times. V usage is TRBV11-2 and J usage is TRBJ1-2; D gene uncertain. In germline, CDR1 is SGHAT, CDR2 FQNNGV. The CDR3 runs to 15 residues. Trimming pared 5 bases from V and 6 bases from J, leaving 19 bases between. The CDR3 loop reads CASSPRRGISHGYTF. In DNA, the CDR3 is TGTGCCAGCAGCCCAAGGCGCGGCATATCGCATGGCTACACCTTC. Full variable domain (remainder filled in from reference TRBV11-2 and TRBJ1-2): EAGVAQSPRYKIIEKRQSVAFWCNPISGHATLYWYQQILGQGPKLLIQFQNNGVVDDSQLPKDRFSAERLKGVDSTLKIQPAKLEDSAVYLCASSPRRGISHGYTFGSGTRLTVV.

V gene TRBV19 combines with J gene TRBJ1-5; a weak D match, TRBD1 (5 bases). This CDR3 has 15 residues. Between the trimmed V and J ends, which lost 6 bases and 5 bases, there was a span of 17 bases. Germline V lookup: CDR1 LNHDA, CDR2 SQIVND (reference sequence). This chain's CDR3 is CASSPPAQTDQPQHF. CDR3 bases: TGTGCCAGTAGCCCCCCCGCGCAGACAGATCAGCCCCAGCATTTT.

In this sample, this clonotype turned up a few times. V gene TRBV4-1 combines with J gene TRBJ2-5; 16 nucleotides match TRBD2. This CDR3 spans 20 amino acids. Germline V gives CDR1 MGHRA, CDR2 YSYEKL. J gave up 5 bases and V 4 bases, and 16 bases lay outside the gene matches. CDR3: CASSRRVPGLAGGHMETQYF. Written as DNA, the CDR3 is TGCGCCAGCAGCCGCAGAGTCCCGGGACTAGCGGGAGGGCATATGGAGACCCAGTACTTC.

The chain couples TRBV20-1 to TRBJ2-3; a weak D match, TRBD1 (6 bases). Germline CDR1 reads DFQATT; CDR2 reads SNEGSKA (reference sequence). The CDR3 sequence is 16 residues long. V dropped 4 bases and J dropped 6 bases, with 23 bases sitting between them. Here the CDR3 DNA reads TGCAGTGCTATGGGGATAGCAGGGCAGGGGACGGATACGCAGTATTTT. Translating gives CSAMGIAGQGTDTQYF.

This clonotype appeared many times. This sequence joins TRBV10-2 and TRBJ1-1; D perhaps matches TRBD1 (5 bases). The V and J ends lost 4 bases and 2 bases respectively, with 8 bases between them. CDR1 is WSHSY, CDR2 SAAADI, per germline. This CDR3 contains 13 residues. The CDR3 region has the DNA TGCGCCAGCAGTGGCAGGGTCAACACTGAAGCTTTCTTT. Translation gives CASSGRVNTEAFF.

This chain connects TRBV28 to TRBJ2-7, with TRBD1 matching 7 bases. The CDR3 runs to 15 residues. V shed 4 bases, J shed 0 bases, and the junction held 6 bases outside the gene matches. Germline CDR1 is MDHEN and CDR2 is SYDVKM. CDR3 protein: CASSSQQGYSYEQYF. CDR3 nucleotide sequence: TGTGCCAGCAGTTCCCAACAGGGGTACTCCTACGAGCAGTACTTC.

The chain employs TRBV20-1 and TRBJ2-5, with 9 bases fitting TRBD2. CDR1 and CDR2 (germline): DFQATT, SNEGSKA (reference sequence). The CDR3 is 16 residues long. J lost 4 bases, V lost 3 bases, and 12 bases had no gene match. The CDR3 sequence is CSASDRGRALGETQYF. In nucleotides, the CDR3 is TGCAGTGCTAGCGATCGCGGGAGGGCCCTAGGAGAGACCCAGTACTTC.

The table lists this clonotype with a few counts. The CDR3 sequence: CASSYSGMNSPLHF. The CDR3 nucleotides are TGTGCCAGCAGTTACTCGGGGATGAATTCACCCCTCCACTTT. This rearrangement joins TRBV6-6 to TRBJ1-6; no clear D gene. Germline V gene data show CDR1 as MNHNY and CDR2 as SVGAGI (reference sequence). The CDR3 loop spans 14 amino acids. Trimming took off 0 bases at V and 7 bases at J, with 7 bases between the two ends.